The clone carrying this T cell receptor beta chain was found a few times. Its antigen is undetermined. These data come from a study of T cell clonotyping in hematopoietic cell transplantation. General study results and limits: After transplant, recipient diversity fell while pathologically expanded clonotypes grew through day 180. Broader posttransplant TCR repertoire diversity was predicted by graft donor and pretransplant recipient Inverse Simpson Index values. Few recipient clonotypes overlapped donors; over 95% were de novo at given depth.

Germline V lookup: CDR1 LNHDA, CDR2 SQIVND (reference sequence). Trimming shortened V by 7 bases and J by 1 base, and 22 bases separated the two germline ends. The CDR3 is 17 amino acids. Repertoires were generated with immunoSEQ multiplex PCR, while TCRdb's copy carries only in-frame clones and drops some. The table shows approximately 6,100 clones, with about 32% occurring only once. The chain links TRBV19 to TRBJ1-1; the D is unclear. The sample consisted of peripheral blood mononuclear cells, taken 30 days after allogeneic stem cell transplant. The origin of this receptor is a female patient in her 50s who had an allogeneic stem cell transplant from an unrelated donor, so the T cells may come from the graft donor. Some clones in this sample may be carry-over from other donors' samples. The CDR3 region has the DNA TGTGCCAGTACCGCGGAGCCCGGGTCCTTGGCGAACACTGAAGCTTTCTTT. It translates to CASTAEPGSLANTEAFF. Full variable domain (missing parts from reference TRBV19 and TRBJ1-1): DGGITQSPKYLFRKEGQNVTLSCEQNLNHDAMYWYRQDPGQGLRLIYYSQIVNDFQKGDIAEGYSVSREKKESFPLTVTSAQKNPTAFYLCASTAEPGSLANTEAFFGQGTRLTVV.